This T cell receptor beta chain comes out of a study of cytomegalovirus exposure and HLA in healthy donors. PCR involved 60 Vbeta and 13 Jbeta primers. Produced via immunoSEQ multiplex PCR; TCRdb's table is partial and in-frame only. The profile shows about 95,000 clones, around 72% of them singletons. There are a few counts of this clone. Antigen unknown. Findings of the study overall: Reports state that TCR beta sequences accurately predicted most subjects' HLA-A and HLA-B alleles.

With 7 bases clipped from V and 13 bases from J, the junction kept 12 bases outside the gene matches. CDR1 is KGHSH and CDR2 is LQKENI in the germline V gene. The CDR3 is 12 residues long. The clonotype was recovered from a man aged 18 to 29 in good health and CMV-seropositive. The gene calls are TRBV18 and TRBJ1-2; TRBD1 matches at 7 bases. Sequenced material: PBMCs. CDR3 residues: CASFSEGQPSTF. In DNA, the CDR3 is TGTGCCAGCTTTTCCGAGGGACAGCCTTCCACCTTC. Variable domain in full (rest from reference TRBV18 and TRBJ1-2): NAGVMQNPRHLVRRRGQEARLRCSPMKGHSHVYWYRQLPEEGLKFMVYLQKENIIDESGMPKERFSAEFPKEGPSILRIQQVVRGDSAAYFCASFSEGQPSTFGSGTRLTVV.